This T cell receptor (beta chain) comes out of a study of blood T cell repertoires in COVID-19. Study summary: T cells, B-cell-depleted T cells, or PBMCs provided the cDNA or gDNA that served as material.

Using immunoSEQ multiplex PCR, the repertoire was profiled, and TCRdb retains in-frame clones only, with some absent. The sample shows some 200,000 clones, about 90% of them seen only once. V dropped 2 bases and J dropped 4 bases, with 15 bases sitting between them. Germline V gives CDR1 MNHEY, CDR2 SMNVEV (reference sequence). This CDR3 region has 16 residues. The receptor comes from a young man with active or convalescent COVID-19. The sequenced sample consisted of peripheral blood. The rearrangement links TRBV27 to TRBJ2-1; weak D call: TRBD1 (5 bases). The CDR3 coding sequence is TGTGCCAGCAGTTTAGTAGGGGTAGTGAGGTACAATGAGCAGTTCTTC. Its translation: CASSLVGVVRYNEQFF.